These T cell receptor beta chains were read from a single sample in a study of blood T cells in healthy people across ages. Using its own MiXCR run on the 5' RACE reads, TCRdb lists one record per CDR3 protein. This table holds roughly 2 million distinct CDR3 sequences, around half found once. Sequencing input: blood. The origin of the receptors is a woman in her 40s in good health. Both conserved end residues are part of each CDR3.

cdr3_aa: CASSPVLRETQYF; v_call: TRBV4-3; j_call: TRBJ2-5
cdr3_aa: CASSVGTSGGGQETQYF; v_call: TRBV9; j_call: TRBJ2-5
cdr3_aa: CASSQVGAASDNEQFF; v_call: TRBV3-1; j_call: TRBJ2-1
cdr3_aa: CASLRDRGHEQFF; v_call: TRBV5-1; j_call: TRBJ2-1
cdr3_aa: CASMAGLSDTQYF; v_call: TRBV6-1; j_call: TRBJ2-3
cdr3_aa: CASSLLDIAGGPNDEQFF; v_call: TRBV27; j_call: TRBJ2-1
cdr3_aa: CASSWSSGTVPYEQYF; v_call: TRBV27; j_call: TRBJ2-7
cdr3_aa: CATSAGDRGLETQYF; v_call: TRBV24-1; j_call: TRBJ2-5
cdr3_aa: CASSPGTGQRNYGYTF; v_call: TRBV27; j_call: TRBJ1-2
cdr3_aa: CASSSSRQGIDNEQFF; v_call: TRBV6-5; j_call: TRBJ2-1
cdr3_aa: CASSPAGATPSRYF; v_call: TRBV7-9; j_call: TRBJ2-5
cdr3_aa: CASSSLAFSYNEQFF; v_call: TRBV7-2; j_call: TRBJ2-1
cdr3_aa: CASSATGGGFYGYTF; v_call: TRBV28; j_call: TRBJ1-2
cdr3_aa: CASSYQGGKANEQFF; v_call: TRBV6-2/TRBV6-3; j_call: TRBJ2-1
cdr3_aa: CASSSGTGGRWNIQYF; v_call: TRBV28; j_call: TRBJ2-4
cdr3_aa: CASSFRGPTDEQYF; v_call: TRBV7-8; j_call: TRBJ2-7
cdr3_aa: CASSLADGGFEEKLFF; v_call: TRBV5-1; j_call: TRBJ1-4
cdr3_aa: CASSALPPYTDTQYF; v_call: TRBV28; j_call: TRBJ2-3
cdr3_aa: CASSLSAATGGWEQYF; v_call: TRBV5-5; j_call: TRBJ2-7
cdr3_aa: CSAIRQVESGGSYNSPLHF; v_call: TRBV20-1; j_call: TRBJ1-6
cdr3_aa: CSVPGQGPWGNEQFF; v_call: TRBV29-1; j_call: TRBJ2-1
cdr3_aa: CASSVLQGQPQHF; v_call: TRBV25-1; j_call: TRBJ1-5
cdr3_aa: CASSPGRTLNTGELFF; v_call: TRBV6-2/TRBV6-3; j_call: TRBJ2-2
cdr3_aa: CSASGSGGVLNIQYF; v_call: TRBV20-1; j_call: TRBJ2-4
cdr3_aa: CSVWGLDHGYTF; v_call: TRBV29-1; j_call: TRBJ1-2
cdr3_aa: CASSLGDSTNEKLFF; v_call: TRBV7-9; j_call: TRBJ1-4
cdr3_aa: CASSFGRGDYEQYF; v_call: TRBV27; j_call: TRBJ2-7
cdr3_aa: CASSLGVLPGQSQEAFF; v_call: TRBV11-3; j_call: TRBJ1-1
cdr3_aa: CASSLAGIGPNEKLFF; v_call: TRBV5-1; j_call: TRBJ1-4
cdr3_aa: CASSLEVRGGQEQFF; v_call: TRBV13; j_call: TRBJ2-1
cdr3_aa: CSAHGRGAKNIQYF; v_call: TRBV20-1; j_call: TRBJ2-4
cdr3_aa: CASSPALPGQETQYF; v_call: TRBV18; j_call: TRBJ2-5
cdr3_aa: CASRREAPLHF; v_call: TRBV6-6; j_call: TRBJ1-6
cdr3_aa: CASSLEGLAGGNGDTQYF; v_call: TRBV13; j_call: TRBJ2-3
cdr3_aa: CASSPRGQARTDTQYF; v_call: TRBV11-3; j_call: TRBJ2-3
cdr3_aa: CASSFDFGAYGYTF; v_call: TRBV7-2; j_call: TRBJ1-2
cdr3_aa: CATSSGQRAPTDTQYF; v_call: TRBV15; j_call: TRBJ2-3
cdr3_aa: CSAKPGTYTF; v_call: TRBV20-1; j_call: TRBJ1-2
cdr3_aa: CASSVAQGKETQYF; v_call: TRBV5-1; j_call: TRBJ2-5
cdr3_aa: CASSLNREARADTQYF; v_call: TRBV5-1; j_call: TRBJ2-3
cdr3_aa: CASSMTTSGSYEQYF; v_call: TRBV5-1; j_call: TRBJ2-7
cdr3_aa: CASSLFPRESYNEQFF; v_call: TRBV5-1; j_call: TRBJ2-1
cdr3_aa: CASSQGLGGLGDTQYF; v_call: TRBV7-2; j_call: TRBJ2-3
cdr3_aa: CASSLVQGGLGSGANVLTF; v_call: TRBV7-2; j_call: TRBJ2-6
cdr3_aa: CAISEPQGGREKLFF; v_call: TRBV10-3; j_call: TRBJ1-4
cdr3_aa: CASSQTLVSYNEQFF; v_call: TRBV4-3; j_call: TRBJ2-1
cdr3_aa: CASSSHSGPYNEQFF; v_call: TRBV7-2; j_call: TRBJ2-1
cdr3_aa: CSAPTSGVRSTDTQYF; v_call: TRBV20-1; j_call: TRBJ2-3
cdr3_aa: CATSDTGTSGVNEQFF; v_call: TRBV24-1; j_call: TRBJ2-1
cdr3_aa: CASSRRGLASHEQYF; v_call: TRBV3-1; j_call: TRBJ2-7
cdr3_aa: CASSLEVWQETQYF; v_call: TRBV28; j_call: TRBJ2-5
cdr3_aa: CASSVGGFEEKLFF; v_call: TRBV9; j_call: TRBJ1-4
cdr3_aa: CASSPREPTEAFF; v_call: TRBV18; j_call: TRBJ1-1
cdr3_aa: CASNDLTGYTEAFF; v_call: TRBV5-1; j_call: TRBJ1-1